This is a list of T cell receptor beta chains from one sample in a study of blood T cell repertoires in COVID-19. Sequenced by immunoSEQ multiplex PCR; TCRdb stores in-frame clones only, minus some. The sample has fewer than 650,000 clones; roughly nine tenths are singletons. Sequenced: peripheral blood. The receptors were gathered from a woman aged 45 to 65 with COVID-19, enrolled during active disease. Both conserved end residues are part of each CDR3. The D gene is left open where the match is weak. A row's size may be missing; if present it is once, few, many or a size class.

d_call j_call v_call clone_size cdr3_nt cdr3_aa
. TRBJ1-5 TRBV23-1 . TGCGCCAGCAGTCAATCCGATACGAGGATTAGCAATCAGCCCCAGCATTTT CASSQSDTRISNQPQHF
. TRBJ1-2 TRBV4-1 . TGCGCCAGCAGCCAAGATCAGGAGGGGCGATATGGCTACACCTTC CASSQDQEGRYGYTF
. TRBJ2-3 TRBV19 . TGTGCCAGTATCGGAGCTAGCACAGATACGCAGTATTTT CASIGASTDTQYF
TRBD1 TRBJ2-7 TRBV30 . TGTGCCTGGAGTGGAACCTTGGACAGGGCTTACGAGCAGTACTTC CAWSGTLDRAYEQYF
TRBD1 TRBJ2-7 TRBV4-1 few TGCGCCAGCAGTCCCACAGGGGAGTACGAGCAGTACTTC CASSPTGEYEQYF
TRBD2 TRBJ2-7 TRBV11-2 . TGTGCCAGCAGCTTAGCCGGGACTAGCGGAGACTACGAGCAGTACTTC CASSLAGTSGDYEQYF
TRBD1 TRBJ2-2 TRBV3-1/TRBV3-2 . TGTGCCAGCAGCAGGGACAGGGGGCACGGGGAGCTGTTTTTT CASSRDRGHGELFF
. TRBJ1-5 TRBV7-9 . TGTGCCAGCAGCCCGTGGGGGGAGCAGCCCCAGCATTTT CASSPWGEQPQHF
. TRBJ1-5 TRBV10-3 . TGTGCCACCAACCCAGCGGGGACACGAAATCAGCCCCAGCATTTT CATNPAGTRNQPQHF
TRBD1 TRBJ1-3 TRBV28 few TGTGCCAGCAGTACCCCGGGCAGGGGGGACACCATATATTTT CASSTPGRGDTIYF
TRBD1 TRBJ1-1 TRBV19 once TGTGCCAGTAGTATAGACCAAGGGACAGTGAACACTGAAGCTTTCTTT CASSIDQGTVNTEAFF
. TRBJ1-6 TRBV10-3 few TGTGCCGTCCGACAGGAGCATAATTCACCCCTCCACTTT CAVRQEHNSPLHF
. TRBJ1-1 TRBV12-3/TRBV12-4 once TGTGCCAGCAGTGCGGGGACGAAAGCTTTCTTT CASSAGTKAFF
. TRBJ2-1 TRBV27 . TGTGCCAGCAGTCGATCGCGGGGATGGAATGAGCAGTTCTTC CASSRSRGWNEQFF
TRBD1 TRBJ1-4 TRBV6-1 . TGTGCCAGCAGTGAATTAGGACAGGGTGATGAAAAACTGTTTTTT CASSELGQGDEKLFF
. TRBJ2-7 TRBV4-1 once TGCGCCAGCAGCCAAGGACCGGGAGAGAGAACCTACGAGCAGTACTTC CASSQGPGERTYEQYF
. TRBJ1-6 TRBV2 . TGTGCCAGCAGTGAAGTATGGGGCCAGGGGCAAGTATTT CASSEVWGQGQVF
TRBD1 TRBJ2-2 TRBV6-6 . TGTGCCAGCAGAAAACAGGGGGCCGGGGAGCTGTTTTTT CASRKQGAGELFF
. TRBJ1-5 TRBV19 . TGTGCCAGTAGTAGGGGAAGGGACACCGGGACCAATCAGCCCCAGCATTTT CASSRGRDTGTNQPQHF
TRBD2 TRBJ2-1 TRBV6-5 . TGTGCCAGCAGTCAAACTAGCGGAAACTACAATGAGCAGTTCTTC CASSQTSGNYNEQFF
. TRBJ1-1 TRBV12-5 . TGTGCTAGTGGTTTAGAGGCCGACACTGAAGCTTTCTTT CASGLEADTEAFF
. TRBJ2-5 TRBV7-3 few TGTGCCAGCAGCTTAATCGGGCAGGGAGAGACCCAGTACTTC CASSLIGQGETQYF
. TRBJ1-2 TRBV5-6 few TGTGCCAGCAGCCCCTTCGCAGGAAACTCATATGGCTACACCTTC CASSPFAGNSYGYTF
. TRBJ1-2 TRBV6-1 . TGTGCCAGCAGTGCAGCCCACGGCAGGGCCCTCTTTAACTATGGCTACACCTTC CASSAAHGRALFNYGYTF
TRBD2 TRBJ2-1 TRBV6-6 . TGTGCCAGCAACCCTAGCGGCTACAATGAGCAGTTCTTC CASNPSGYNEQFF
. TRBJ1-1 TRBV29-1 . TGCAGCGTTCGGGACTCTCCCTTGGGGAAAACTGAAGCTTTCTTT CSVRDSPLGKTEAFF
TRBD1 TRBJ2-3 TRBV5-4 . TGTGCCAGCAGCACGGTGACAGGGCGTAGCACAGATACGCAGTATTTT CASSTVTGRSTDTQYF
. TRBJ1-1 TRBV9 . TGTGCCAGCAGCCCGGCGGGGTATGAAGCTTTCTTT CASSPAGYEAFF
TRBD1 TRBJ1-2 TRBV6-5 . TGTGCCAGCAGTTTGACAGGGGGCGTATTTGGCTACACCTTC CASSLTGGVFGYTF
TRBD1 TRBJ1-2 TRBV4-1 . TGCGCCAGCAGCCTGGACAGGGGTAACGGCTACACCTTC CASSLDRGNGYTF
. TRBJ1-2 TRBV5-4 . TGTGCCAGCAGCTTGGACATCGGCGGCTATGGCTACACCTTC CASSLDIGGYGYTF
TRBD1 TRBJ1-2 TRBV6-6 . TGTGCCAGCAGTTTAGGACAGGGGGCAAAAGGCTACACCTTC CASSLGQGAKGYTF
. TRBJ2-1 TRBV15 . TGTGCCACCAGCAGGGGGGGTACCTACAATGAGCAGTTCTTC CATSRGGTYNEQFF
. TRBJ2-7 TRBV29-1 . TGCAGCGTGCTCAGGGGAGCGGGATACGAGCAGTACTTC CSVLRGAGYEQYF
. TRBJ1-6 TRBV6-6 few TGTGCCAGCAGTTACTCTCCGACAGATTCCAATTCACCCCTCCACTTT CASSYSPTDSNSPLHF
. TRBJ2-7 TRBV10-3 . TGTGCCATCGGGCCAGGCTCCTACGAGCAGTACTTC CAIGPGSYEQYF
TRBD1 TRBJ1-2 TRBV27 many TGTGCCAGCGGAGTCTACAGGGGAAGAGAGGGCTACACCTTC CASGVYRGREGYTF
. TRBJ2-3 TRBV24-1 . TGTGCCACCAGTGATCCCGACAGAGGTTATACGCAGTATTTT CATSDPDRGYTQYF
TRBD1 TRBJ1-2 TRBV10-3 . TGTGCCATCAGTGGGACAGGGAGTAACTATGGCTACACCTTC CAISGTGSNYGYTF
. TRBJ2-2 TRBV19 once TGTGCCAGTATGGTCCTAACCGGGGAGCTGTTTTTT CASMVLTGELFF
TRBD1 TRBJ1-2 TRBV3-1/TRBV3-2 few TGTGCCAGCAGGCTCGGACAGGGGGCGCGAGGCTACACCTTC CASRLGQGARGYTF
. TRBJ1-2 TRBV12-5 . TGTGCTAGTGGGCCGGTGTTGGAAGGGGTCTATGGCTACACCTTC CASGPVLEGVYGYTF
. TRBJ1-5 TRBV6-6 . TGTGCCAGCACCCCCAGGGGCGGCAATCAGCCCCAGCATTTT CASTPRGGNQPQHF
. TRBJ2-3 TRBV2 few TGTGCCAGCAGTCCCCGAACACACCATACGCAGTATTTT CASSPRTHHTQYF
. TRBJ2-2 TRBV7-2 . TGTGCCAGCAGCCCCACGGGACGAACAGGGTCCAACACCGGGGAGCTGTTTTTT CASSPTGRTGSNTGELFF
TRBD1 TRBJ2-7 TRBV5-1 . TGCGCCAGCCCAGACAGGGAACGTACGGAGCAGTACTTC CASPDRERTEQYF
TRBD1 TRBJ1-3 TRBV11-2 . TGTGCCAGCAGCCACTCGACAGGGTCTGGAAACACCATATATTTT CASSHSTGSGNTIYF
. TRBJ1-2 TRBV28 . TGTGCCAGCAGTTTCCCCCCCAGGGGAAACTATGGCTACACCTTC CASSFPPRGNYGYTF
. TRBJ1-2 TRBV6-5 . TGTGCCAGCGAACCGGGACTTCTTAACTATGGCTACACCTTC CASEPGLLNYGYTF
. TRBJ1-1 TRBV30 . TGTGCCTGGAGTGTACTTCCCCGGGGGGGCACTGAAGCTTTCTTT CAWSVLPRGGTEAFF
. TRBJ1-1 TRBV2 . TGTGCCAGCAGTGAAGACAGACTAAACACTGAAGCTTTCTTT CASSEDRLNTEAFF
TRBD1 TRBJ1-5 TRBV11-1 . TGTGCCAGCAGCTTAGATGGACAGGAAGATCAGCCCCAGCATTTT CASSLDGQEDQPQHF
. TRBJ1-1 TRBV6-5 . TGTGCCAGCAGTTCCATCGGGACATCTGCTTTCTTT CASSSIGTSAFF
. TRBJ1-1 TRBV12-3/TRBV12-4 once TGTGCCAGCAGCCCTGGGGAGGGGACTGAAGCTTTCTTT CASSPGEGTEAFF
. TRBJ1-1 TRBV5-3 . TGTCGCAGAAGCTTAGGTGGGCTTCTGTCAGGCCTCAAAGCTTTCTTT CRRSLGGLLSGLKAFF
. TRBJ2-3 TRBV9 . TGTGCCAGCAGCGCGAGGGTTGGAGATACGCAGTATTTT CASSARVGDTQYF
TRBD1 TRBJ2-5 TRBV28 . TGTGCCAGCAGTCTATCAGGGGGCGGGGAGACCCAGTACTTC CASSLSGGGETQYF